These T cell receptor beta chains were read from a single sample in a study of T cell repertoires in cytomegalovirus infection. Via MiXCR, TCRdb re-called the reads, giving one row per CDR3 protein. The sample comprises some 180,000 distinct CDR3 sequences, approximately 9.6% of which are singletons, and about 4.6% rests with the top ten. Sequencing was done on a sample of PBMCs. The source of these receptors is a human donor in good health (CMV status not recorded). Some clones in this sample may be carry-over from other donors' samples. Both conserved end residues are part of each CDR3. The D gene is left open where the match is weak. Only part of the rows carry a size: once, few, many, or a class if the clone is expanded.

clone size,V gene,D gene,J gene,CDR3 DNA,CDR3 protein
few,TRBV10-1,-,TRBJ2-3,TGCGCCAGCAGTGACCGACGATACACAGATACGCAGTATTTT,CASSDRRYTDTQYF
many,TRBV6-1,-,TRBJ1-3,TGTGCCAGCAGAACGACAGGAGGCTTCTCTGGAAACACCATATATTTT,CASRTTGGFSGNTIYF
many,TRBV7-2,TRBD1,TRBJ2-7,TGTGCCAGCAGCAAGGAGAGGAAGGGACAGGGGATATACGAGCAGTACTTC,CASSKERKGQGIYEQYF
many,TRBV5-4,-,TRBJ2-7,TGTGCCAGCAGCTCACAGGGGGGGAGCTACGAGCAGTACTTC,CASSSQGGSYEQYF
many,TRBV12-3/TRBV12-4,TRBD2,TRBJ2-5,TGTGCCAGCAGCTTACTAGCGGACCAACAAGAGACCCAGTACTTC,CASSLLADQQETQYF
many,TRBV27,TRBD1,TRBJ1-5,TGTGCCAGCAGTACCCCCGCCGTGGACAGGGGAACCCAAGGGAAAAATCAGCCCCAGCATTTT,CASSTPAVDRGTQGKNQPQHF
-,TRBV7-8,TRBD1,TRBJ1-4,TGTGCCAGCAGCTTAAACCGGGACAGATGGGAAAAACTGTTTTTT,CASSLNRDRWEKLFF
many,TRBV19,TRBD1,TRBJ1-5,TGTGCCAGTAGTCAACGACAGGGGGGTGAAAGCAATCAGCCCCAGCATTTT,CASSQRQGGESNQPQHF
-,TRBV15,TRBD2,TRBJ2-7,TGTGCCACCAGCATCCGGGGGGAGGCCGAGCAGTACTTC,CATSIRGEAEQYF
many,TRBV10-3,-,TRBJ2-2,TGTGCCATCAATGCTCGCGAGACCGGGGAGCTGTTTTTT,CAINARETGELFF
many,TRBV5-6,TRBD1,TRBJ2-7,TGTGCCAGCAGCGACGGACAGGGAGGAATACAATCCGAGCAGTACTTC,CASSDGQGGIQSEQYF
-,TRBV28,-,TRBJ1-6,TGTGCCAGCAGTAACCGGAAGAGTCGAAATTCACCCCTCCACTTT,CASSNRKSRNSPLHF
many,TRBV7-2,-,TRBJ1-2,TGTGCCAGCAGCCCAGAAGCGGGCTTCGAGGGCTACACCTTC,CASSPEAGFEGYTF
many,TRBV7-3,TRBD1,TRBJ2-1,TGTGCCAGCAGCTTAATAGGGGGCGCGGAAAATGAGCAGTTCTTC,CASSLIGGAENEQFF
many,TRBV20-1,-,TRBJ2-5,TGCAGTGCTAGAGATGGTAGGGGGGGGGAGACCCAGTACTTC,CSARDGRGGETQYF
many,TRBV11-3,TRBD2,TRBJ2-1,TGTGCCAGCAGCCCCTTTTTCCCCGCGGGGGGGGTCAATGAGCAGTTCTTC,CASSPFFPAGGVNEQFF
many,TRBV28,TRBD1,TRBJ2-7,TGTGCCAGCAGTTTACCCGGGACAGGGTCCTACGAGCAGTACTTC,CASSLPGTGSYEQYF
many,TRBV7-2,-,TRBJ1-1,TGTGCCAGCAGCTTAGCGCTCAGGGGGAACACTGAAGCTTTCTTT,CASSLALRGNTEAFF
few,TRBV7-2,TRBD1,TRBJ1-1,TGTGCCAGCAGCTTAGATCCTAGGGGGCTGGCTTTCTTT,CASSLDPRGLAFF
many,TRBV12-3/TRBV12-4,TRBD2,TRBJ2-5,TGTGCCAGCAGCCACGGGGGGGGCCAAGAGACCCAGTACTTC,CASSHGGGQETQYF
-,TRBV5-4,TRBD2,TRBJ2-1,TGTGCCAGCAGCGAGAAACTAGCGGGAGCCGCCTACAATGAGCAGTTCTTC,CASSEKLAGAAYNEQFF
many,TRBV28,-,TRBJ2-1,TGTGCCAGCAGTCCCCTAAGGGGAACCGACAATGAGCAGTTCTTC,CASSPLRGTDNEQFF
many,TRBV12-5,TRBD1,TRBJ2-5,TGTGCTAGTGGTGTGGACAGGGGGACGGAGACCCAGTACTTC,CASGVDRGTETQYF
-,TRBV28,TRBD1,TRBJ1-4,TGTGCCAGCAGTTTCCCCGGGACAGGGATATTGTGCGATAATGAAAAACTGTTTTTT,CASSFPGTGILCDNEKLFF
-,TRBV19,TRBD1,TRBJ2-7,TGTGCCAGTAGTGCCGGACAGGGCTACGAGCAGTACTTC,CASSAGQGYEQYF
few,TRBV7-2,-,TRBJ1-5,TGTGCCAGCAGCTTAGTTCCGTTTAATCAGCCCCAGCATTTT,CASSLVPFNQPQHF
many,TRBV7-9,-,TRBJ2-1,TGTGCCAGCAGCTTAGTCTTGCGGGATGAGCAGTTCTTC,CASSLVLRDEQFF
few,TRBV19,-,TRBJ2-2,TGTGCCAGTAGTATCAGGGGCACCGGGGAGCTGTTTTTT,CASSIRGTGELFF
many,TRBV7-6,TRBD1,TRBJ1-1,TGTGCCAGCAGCGCTACAGGGGGCTTCGCGAACACTGAAGCTTTCTTT,CASSATGGFANTEAFF
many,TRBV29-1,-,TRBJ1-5,TGCAGCGTCAGGACAGAGGTCAATCAGCCCCAGCATTTT,CSVRTEVNQPQHF
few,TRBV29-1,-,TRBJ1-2,TGCAGCGTTATGGCCCCTCATTATGGCTACACCTTC,CSVMAPHYGYTF
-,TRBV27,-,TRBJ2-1,TGTGCCAGCAAAAAGGGGCTAGATGAGCAGTTCTTC,CASKKGLDEQFF
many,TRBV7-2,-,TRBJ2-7,TGTGCCAGCAGCGTAGCAAACTCCTACGAGCAGTACTTC,CASSVANSYEQYF
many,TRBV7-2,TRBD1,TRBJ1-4,TGTGCCAGCAGCTTACGACAGGGGGCCGGTGAAAAACTGTTTTTT,CASSLRQGAGEKLFF
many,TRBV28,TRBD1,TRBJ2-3,TGTGCCAGCAGTTTAGCCCGGGACAGAAGCACAGATACGCAGTATTTT,CASSLARDRSTDTQYF
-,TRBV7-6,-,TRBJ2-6,TGTGCCAGCAGCTTATTACAGGCCAGCTCTGGGGCCAACGTCCTGACTTTC,CASSLLQASSGANVLTF
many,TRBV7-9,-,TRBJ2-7,TGTGCCAGCAGCGCCCAGCAGGGCTACGAGCAGTACTTC,CASSAQQGYEQYF
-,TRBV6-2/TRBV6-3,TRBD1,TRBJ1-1,TGTGCCAGCAGTCGAGGACAGGGGAAAAACACTGAAGCTTTCTTT,CASSRGQGKNTEAFF
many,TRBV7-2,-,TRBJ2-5,TGTGCCAGCAGCCAGGGGACGGGAAGACCCCAGTACTTC,CASSQGTGRPQYF
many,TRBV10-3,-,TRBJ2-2,TGTGCCATCAGATCGGACAAGAACACCGGGGAGCTGTTTTTT,CAIRSDKNTGELFF
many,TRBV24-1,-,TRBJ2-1,TGTGCCACCAGTGATACGCAACAAAATGAGCAGTTCTTC,CATSDTQQNEQFF
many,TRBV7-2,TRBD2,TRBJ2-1,TGTGCCAGCAGCTACCCCGTGATAGCGGGAGGCCGCCGTGGGAATGAGCAGTTCTTC,CASSYPVIAGGRRGNEQFF
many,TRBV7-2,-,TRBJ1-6,TGTGCCAGCAGCTTAGTTGGGGAGGGTGCTTCACCCCTCCACTTT,CASSLVGEGASPLHF
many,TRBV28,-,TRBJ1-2,TGTGCCAGCAGCTCAGCGGTTGGAGGCTATTACTATGGCTACACCTTC,CASSSAVGGYYYGYTF
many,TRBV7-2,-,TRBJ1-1,TGTGCCAGCAGCTTAGGGCCCGGTTGGCTGGGGGACACTGAAGCTTTCTTT,CASSLGPGWLGDTEAFF